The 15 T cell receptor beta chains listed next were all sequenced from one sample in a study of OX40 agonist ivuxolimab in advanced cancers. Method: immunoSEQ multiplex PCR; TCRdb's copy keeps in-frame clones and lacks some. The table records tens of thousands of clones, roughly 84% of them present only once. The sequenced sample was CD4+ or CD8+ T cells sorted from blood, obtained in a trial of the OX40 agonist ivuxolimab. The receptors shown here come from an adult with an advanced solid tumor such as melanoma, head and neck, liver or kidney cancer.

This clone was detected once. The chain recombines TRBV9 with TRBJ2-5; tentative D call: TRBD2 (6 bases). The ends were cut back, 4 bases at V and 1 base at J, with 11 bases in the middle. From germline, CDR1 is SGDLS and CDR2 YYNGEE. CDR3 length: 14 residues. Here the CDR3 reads CASSPTGGQETQYF. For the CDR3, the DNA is TGTGCCAGCAGCCCCACCGGGGGCCAAGAGACCCAGTACTTC.

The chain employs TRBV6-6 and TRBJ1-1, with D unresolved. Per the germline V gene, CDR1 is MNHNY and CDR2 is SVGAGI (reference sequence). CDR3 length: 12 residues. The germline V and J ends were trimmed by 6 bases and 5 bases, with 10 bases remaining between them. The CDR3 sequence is CASRSVGTEAFF. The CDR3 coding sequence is TGTGCCAGCAGGTCGGTGGGGACTGAAGCTTTCTTT.

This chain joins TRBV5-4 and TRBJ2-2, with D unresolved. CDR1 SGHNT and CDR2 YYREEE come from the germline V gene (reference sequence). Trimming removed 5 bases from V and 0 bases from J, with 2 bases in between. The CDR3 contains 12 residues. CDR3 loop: CASRPNTGELFF. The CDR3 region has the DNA TGTGCCAGCAGGCCGAACACCGGGGAGCTGTTTTTT. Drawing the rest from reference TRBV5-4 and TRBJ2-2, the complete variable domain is ETGVTQSPTHLIKTRGQQVTLRCSSQSGHNTVSWYQQALGQGPQFIFQYYREEENGRGNFPPRFSGLQFPNYSSELNVNALELDDSALYLCASRPNTGELFFGEGSRLTVL.

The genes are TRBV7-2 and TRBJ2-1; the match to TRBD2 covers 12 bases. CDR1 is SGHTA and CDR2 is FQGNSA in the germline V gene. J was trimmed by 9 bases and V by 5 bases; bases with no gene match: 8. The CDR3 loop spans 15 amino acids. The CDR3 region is CASSLLAGGAGEQFF. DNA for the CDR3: TGTGCCAGCAGCCTACTAGCGGGGGGAGCTGGTGAGCAGTTCTTC.

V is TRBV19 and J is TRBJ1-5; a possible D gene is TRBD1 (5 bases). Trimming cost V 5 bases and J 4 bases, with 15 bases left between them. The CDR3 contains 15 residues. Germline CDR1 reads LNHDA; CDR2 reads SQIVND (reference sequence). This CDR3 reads CASSLYTGGNQPQHF. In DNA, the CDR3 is TGTGCCAGTAGTCTGTATACGGGGGGGAATCAGCCCCAGCATTTT.

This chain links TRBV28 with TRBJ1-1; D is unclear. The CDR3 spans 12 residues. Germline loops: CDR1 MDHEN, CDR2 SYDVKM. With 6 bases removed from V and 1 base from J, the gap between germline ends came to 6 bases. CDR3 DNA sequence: TGTGCCAGCAGCCCGGGGAACACTGAAGCTTTCTTT. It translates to CASSPGNTEAFF.

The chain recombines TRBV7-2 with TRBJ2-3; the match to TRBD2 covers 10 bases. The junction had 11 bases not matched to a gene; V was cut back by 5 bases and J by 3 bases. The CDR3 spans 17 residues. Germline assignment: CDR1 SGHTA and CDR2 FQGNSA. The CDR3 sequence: CASSESSGLAATDTQYF. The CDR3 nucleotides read TGTGCCAGCAGCGAGTCAAGCGGACTAGCGGCTACAGATACGCAGTATTTT.

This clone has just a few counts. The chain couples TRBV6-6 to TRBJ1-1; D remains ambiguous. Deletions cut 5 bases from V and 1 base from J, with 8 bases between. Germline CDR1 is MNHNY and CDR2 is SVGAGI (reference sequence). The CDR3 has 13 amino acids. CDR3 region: CASSTWGNTEAFF. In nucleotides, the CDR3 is TGTGCCAGCAGTACATGGGGGAACACTGAAGCTTTCTTT.

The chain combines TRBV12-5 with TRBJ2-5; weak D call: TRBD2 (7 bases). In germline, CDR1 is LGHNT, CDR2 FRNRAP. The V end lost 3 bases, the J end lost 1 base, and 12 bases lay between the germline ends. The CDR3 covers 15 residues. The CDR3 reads CASGFRGGFQETQYF. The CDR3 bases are TGTGCTAGTGGTTTTAGGGGGGGGTTCCAAGAGACCCAGTACTTC.

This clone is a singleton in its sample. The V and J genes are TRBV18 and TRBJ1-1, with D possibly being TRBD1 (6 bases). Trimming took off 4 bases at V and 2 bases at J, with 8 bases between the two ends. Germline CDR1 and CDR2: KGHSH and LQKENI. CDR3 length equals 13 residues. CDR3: CASSQGQNTEAFF. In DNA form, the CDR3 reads TGTGCCAGCTCACAGGGACAAAACACTGAAGCTTTCTTT.

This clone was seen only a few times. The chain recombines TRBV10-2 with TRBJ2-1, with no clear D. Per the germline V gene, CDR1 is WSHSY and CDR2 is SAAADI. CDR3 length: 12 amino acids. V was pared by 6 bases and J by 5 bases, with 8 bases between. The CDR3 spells CASRDVNNEQFF. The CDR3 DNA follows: TGCGCCAGCAGGGACGTGAACAATGAGCAGTTCTTC.

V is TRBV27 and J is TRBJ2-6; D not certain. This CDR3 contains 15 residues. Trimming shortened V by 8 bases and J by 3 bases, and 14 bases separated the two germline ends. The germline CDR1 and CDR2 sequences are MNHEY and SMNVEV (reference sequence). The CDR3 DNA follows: TGTGCCAGCGGCCGCCGAGGCTATGGGGCCAACGTCCTGACTTTC. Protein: CASGRRGYGANVLTF.

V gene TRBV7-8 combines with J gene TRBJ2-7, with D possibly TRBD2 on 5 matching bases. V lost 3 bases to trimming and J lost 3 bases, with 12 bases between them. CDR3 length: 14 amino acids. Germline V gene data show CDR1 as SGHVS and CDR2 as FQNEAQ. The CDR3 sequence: CASSFAHRDYEQYF. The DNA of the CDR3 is TGTGCCAGCAGCTTTGCTCACCGGGACTACGAGCAGTACTTC.

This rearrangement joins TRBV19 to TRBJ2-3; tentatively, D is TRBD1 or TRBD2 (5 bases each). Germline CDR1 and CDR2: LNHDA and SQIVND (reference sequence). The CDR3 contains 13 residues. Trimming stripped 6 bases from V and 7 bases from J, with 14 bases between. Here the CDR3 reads CASSGVWGNTQYF. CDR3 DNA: TGTGCCAGTAGCGGGGTTTGGGGGAATACGCAGTATTTT. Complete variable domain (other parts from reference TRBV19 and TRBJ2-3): DGGITQSPKYLFRKEGQNVTLSCEQNLNHDAMYWYRQDPGQGLRLIYYSQIVNDFQKGDIAEGYSVSREKKESFPLTVTSAQKNPTAFYLCASSGVWGNTQYFGPGTRLTVL.

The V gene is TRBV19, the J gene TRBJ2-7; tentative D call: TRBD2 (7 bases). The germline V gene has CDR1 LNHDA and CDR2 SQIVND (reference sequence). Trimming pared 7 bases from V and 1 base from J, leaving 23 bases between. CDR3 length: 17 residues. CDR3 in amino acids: CASTLGGPPAASYEQYF. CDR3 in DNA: TGTGCCAGTACCCTCGGGGGGCCCCCCGCCGCTTCCTACGAGCAGTACTTC.